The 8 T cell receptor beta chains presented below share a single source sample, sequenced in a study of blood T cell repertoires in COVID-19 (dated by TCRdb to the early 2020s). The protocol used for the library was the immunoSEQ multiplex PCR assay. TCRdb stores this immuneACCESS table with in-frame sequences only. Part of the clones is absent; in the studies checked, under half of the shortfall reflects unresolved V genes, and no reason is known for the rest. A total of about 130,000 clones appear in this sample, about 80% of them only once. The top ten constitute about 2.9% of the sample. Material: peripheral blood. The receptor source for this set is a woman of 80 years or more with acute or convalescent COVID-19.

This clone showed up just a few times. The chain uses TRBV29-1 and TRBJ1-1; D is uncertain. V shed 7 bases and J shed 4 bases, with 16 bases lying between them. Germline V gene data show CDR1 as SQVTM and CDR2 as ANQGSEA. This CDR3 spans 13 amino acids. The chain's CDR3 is CSATSMGSTEAFF. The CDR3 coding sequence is TGCAGCGCCACGTCTATGGGGAGCACTGAAGCTTTCTTT.

In DNA, the CDR3 is TGTGCCAGCTCACTCTTTACCGGGACAGCTTATGGCTACACCTTC. It is translated as CASSLFTGTAYGYTF. This chain connects TRBV18 to TRBJ1-2; 7 bases map to TRBD1. V shed 4 bases and J 5 bases; nucleotides not matched to a gene: 10. The CDR3 is made up of 15 amino acids. The germline gives CDR1 KGHSH, CDR2 LQKENI. The variable domain in full, completed from reference TRBV18 and TRBJ1-2, reads NAGVMQNPRHLVRRRGQEARLRCSPMKGHSHVYWYRQLPEEGLKFMVYLQKENIIDESGMPKERFSAEFPKEGPSILRIQQVVRGDSAAYFCASSLFTGTAYGYTFGSGTRLTVV.

CDR3 loop: CASARLGSTDTQYF. CDR3 bases: TGCGCCTCAGCACGGCTAGGCAGCACAGATACGCAGTATTTT. The chain carries TRBV5-1 and TRBJ2-3, with no clear D. CDR1 is SGHRS and CDR2 is YFSETQ in the germline V gene. The length of the CDR3 is 14 residues. V was pared by 10 bases and J by 0 bases, with 15 bases between. The full variable domain, rest sourced from reference TRBV5-1 and TRBJ2-3, is KAGVTQTPRYLIKTRGQQVTLSCSPISGHRSVSWYQQTPGQGLQFLFEYFSETQRNKGNFPGRFSGRQFSNSRSEMNVSTLELGDSALYLCASARLGSTDTQYFGPGTRLTVL.

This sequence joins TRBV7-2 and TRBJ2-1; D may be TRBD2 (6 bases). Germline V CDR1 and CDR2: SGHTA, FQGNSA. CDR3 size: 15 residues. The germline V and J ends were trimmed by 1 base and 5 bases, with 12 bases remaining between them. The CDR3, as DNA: TGTGCCAGCAGCTTAGGGGGGACTTATAACAATGAGCAGTTCTTC. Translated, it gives CASSLGGTYNNEQFF.

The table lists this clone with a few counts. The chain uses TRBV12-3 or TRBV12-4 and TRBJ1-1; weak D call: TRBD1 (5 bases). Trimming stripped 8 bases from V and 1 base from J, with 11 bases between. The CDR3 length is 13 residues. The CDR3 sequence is CASRRGANTEAFF. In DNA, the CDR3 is TGTGCCAGCCGGCGGGGCGCGAACACTGAAGCTTTCTTT.

DNA of the CDR3: TGTGCCTGGAGTCCCCGGGACAGCCCTTATAATTCACCCCTCCACTTT. Its translation: CAWSPRDSPYNSPLHF. This chain connects TRBV30 to TRBJ1-6, with 7 bases fitting TRBD1. CDR3 length equals 16 residues. From germline, CDR1 is GTSNPN and CDR2 SVGIG (reference sequence). V dropped 2 bases and J dropped 4; count of bases not matched to a gene: 8. Full variable domain (rest looked up from reference TRBV30 and TRBJ1-6): SQTIHQWPATLVQPVGSPLSLECTVEGTSNPNLYWYRQAAGRGLQLLFYSVGIGQISSEVPQNLSASRPQDRQFILSSKKLLLSDSGFYLCAWSPRDSPYNSPLHFGNGTRLTVT.

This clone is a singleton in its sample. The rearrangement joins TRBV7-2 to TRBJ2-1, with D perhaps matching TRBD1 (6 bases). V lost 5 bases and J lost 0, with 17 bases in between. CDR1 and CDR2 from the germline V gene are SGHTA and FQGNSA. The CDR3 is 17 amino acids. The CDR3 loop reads CASSPIQGLSSYNEQFF. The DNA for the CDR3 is TGTGCCAGCAGCCCGATACAGGGTCTCAGCTCCTACAATGAGCAGTTCTTC.

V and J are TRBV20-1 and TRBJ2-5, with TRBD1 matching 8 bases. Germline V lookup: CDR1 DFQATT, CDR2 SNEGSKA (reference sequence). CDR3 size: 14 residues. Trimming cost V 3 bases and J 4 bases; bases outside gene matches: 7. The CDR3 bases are TGCAGTGCTAGTTCACAGGGGGTAAGAGAGACCCAGTACTTC. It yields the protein CSASSQGVRETQYF.